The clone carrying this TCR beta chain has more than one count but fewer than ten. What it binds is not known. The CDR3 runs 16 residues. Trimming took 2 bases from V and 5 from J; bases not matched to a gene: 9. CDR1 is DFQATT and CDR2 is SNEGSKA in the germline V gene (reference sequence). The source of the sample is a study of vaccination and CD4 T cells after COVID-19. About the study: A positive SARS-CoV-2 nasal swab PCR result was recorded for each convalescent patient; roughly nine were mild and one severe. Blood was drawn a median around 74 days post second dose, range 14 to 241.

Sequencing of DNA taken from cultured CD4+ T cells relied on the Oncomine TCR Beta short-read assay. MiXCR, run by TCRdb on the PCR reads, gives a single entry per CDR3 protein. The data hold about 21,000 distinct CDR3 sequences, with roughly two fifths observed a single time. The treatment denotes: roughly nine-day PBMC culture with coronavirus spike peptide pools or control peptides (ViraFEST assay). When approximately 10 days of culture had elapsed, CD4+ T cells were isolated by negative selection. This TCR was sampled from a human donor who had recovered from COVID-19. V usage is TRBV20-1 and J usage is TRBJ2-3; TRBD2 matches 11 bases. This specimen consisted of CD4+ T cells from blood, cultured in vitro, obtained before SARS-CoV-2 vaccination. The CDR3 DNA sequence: TGCAGTGCTAGACCTAAACTAGCGGGGGCTGTAGATACGCAGTATTTT. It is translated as CSARPKLAGAVDTQYF.